The clone carrying this T cell receptor (beta chain) came up many times. Its specificity is unknown. Amplification targeted TCR beta CDR3 regions from RNA transcripts. A set of HTBI primers served as the primers for a first-round RT-PCR of the TCR CDR3. TCRdb re-called the multiplex PCR reads through MiXCR, storing one row per CDR3 protein. This sample has about 530,000 distinct CDR3 sequences; 17% occur once, and the top ten carry roughly 18%. The junction had 11 bases not matched to a gene; V was cut back by 4 bases and J by 4 bases. The germline CDR1 and CDR2 sequences are SGHRS and YFSETQ. The CDR3 is made up of 16 amino acids. Not enrolled were patients with uncontrolled infection, other autoimmune disease, pregnancy or lactation. Each diagnosis drew on symptoms, thyroxine, TRAb, thyroid ultrasound and orbital computed tomography findings. The record originates from a study of T cells in Graves' hyperthyroidism and ophthalmopathy. Study-level background: Prior to any treatment, at the point of initial diagnosis, peripheral blood was collected.

Study findings and constraints: In the blood, most expanded thyroid clonotypes above 0.001 appeared as well.

The specimen was blood. This chain links TRBV5-1 with TRBJ2-1; 7 bases map to TRBD1. The source of this sequence is a woman younger than 30 with Graves' ophthalmopathy. DNA for the CDR3: TGCGCCAGCAGCACGACTACAGGGACAGCATACAATGAGCAGTTCTTC. This codes for CASSTTTGTAYNEQFF.